This T cell receptor beta chain was captured in a study of identical twins (dated by TCRdb to about 2016). Notes on the research overall: The study deep-sequenced TCR alpha and beta repertoires from monozygotic twins, unrelated adults of various ages and cord blood to test whether fetal clonotypes persist. To rule out contamination, the twin experiments were replicated at different times with different library preparation protocols. What the authors observed across the whole study: In monozygotic twins, out-of-frame TCR alpha sharing was systematically underestimated by recombination models, although the models agreed with sharing between unrelated individuals. Abundant cord blood beta clonotypes carried fewer insertions; young adult naive repertoires showed a weaker similar trend, while memory repertoires showed none. Compared with coincidental sharing between unrelated individuals, an excess of low generation-probability sequences was observed among out-of-frame TCR alpha sequences shared between twins. Excess twin sharing in beta out-of-frame sequences was weaker because fewer shared sequences lowered the signal-to-noise ratio. Because the same donors could not be followed over many years, the conclusions depended on cross-sectional statistical analysis. Zero-insertion analyses could be partly confounded by invariant T cells such as MAIT and iNKT, although diverse VJ usage argued against such confounding for most clonotypes.

The germline V gene provides CDR1 LGHNA and CDR2 YSLEER. The CDR3 measures 15 amino acids from cysteine to phenylalanine. The read is trimmed to its CDR3 DNA, 45 bases read in frame from base 1. Trimming accounts for 3 bases at V and 5 bases at J, while the number of junction bases matched to no gene is 7. The library was generated by 5' RACE. Sequencing instrument: Illumina HiSeq 2000. Template switching introduced a universal primer binding site; the final cDNA contained a unique molecular identifier, enabling accurate counting of TCR cDNA molecules. Specific primers in the conserved constant-segment region were used to synthesize first-strand cDNA for TCR alpha and beta chains. To control for contamination, every cDNA library was double barcoded, receiving both a SMART-Mk sample barcode and Illumina barcodes. Two successive PCR steps introduced TruSeq adapter sequences along with Illumina sample barcodes. Sequencing of the TCR alpha and beta cDNA libraries was done on the Illumina HiSeq platform using custom primers. Regarding the original processing steps: Raw reads were processed with MiGEC to extract unique molecular identifiers, and MiXCR was used to determine CDR3 positions. Recombination models were inferred per individual with the repgenHMM and IGoR tools using an EM algorithm. Shared clonotype analysis was performed with the tcR package in R, normalizing sharing by the product of cloneset sizes. To study raw recombination without the effects of thymic and clonal selection, out-of-frame nonproductive sequences were analyzed. In-frame beta chains were kept once TCRdb had trimmed the public reads at Q25 with fastp and called clones with MiXCR. All rows with the same CDR3 protein become a single entry with the most common DNA and genes. The V and J calls shown here were made by TCRdb, not taken from the authors' results. This sample has 640,000 or so distinct CDR3 sequences in its table, and 5.5% to 6.5% of those were observed once. The ten largest make up roughly 1.6% of the sample.

All donors were healthy Caucasians. The study also sequenced three unrelated non-twin adults: a male aged 18 to 30, a male aged 50 to 60 and a female aged 50 to 60. Using Miltenyi CD45RO+ enrichment and human naive T-cell isolation kits, memory (CD45RO+) and naive T cells were isolated from PBMC. This clonotype was counted ten times or more. The clone's antigen remains unknown. Base-call qualities are not available, and no considerably larger clone is one nucleotide away. Sequenced sample: naive T cells sorted from blood. The cell subset or site label, read with the paper, signifies: cells isolated with a human naive T-cell isolation kit. The chain is encoded by TRBV4-3 joined to TRBJ2-7; TRBD1 aligns with 10 central bases. The TCR originated in a young man in good health. The CDR3 region has the sequence CASSQMDRGRDEQYF. The nucleotide sequence reads as follows: TGCGCCAGCAGCCAGATGGACAGGGGGAGGGACGAGCAGTACTTC.